This T cell receptor beta chain comes out of a study of beta chain features in type 1 diabetes. Expressed TCRB transcripts were sequenced because the entire RNA isolate underwent reverse transcription. Mean read depth for naive, central memory and regulatory T cell samples was around 3.5 million reads. The method was immunoSEQ multiplex PCR; TCRdb's version includes in-frame clones alone and lacks a portion of them. The sample shows roughly 400,000 clones, approximately 16% of them seen only once. The CDR3 sequence is 17 residues long. Trimming removed 4 bases from V and 1 base from J; junction bases left unmatched: 13. Germline CDR1 and CDR2: SGHDT and YYEEEE.

The sequence was collected from a woman under 30 in good health. The chain is built from TRBV5-6 and TRBJ1-1; 7 bases fit TRBD1. Sequencing was performed on naive CD4+ T cells from blood. The CDR3 DNA is TGTGCCAGCAGCCGACCCCGGGACAGTAGATCGAACACTGAAGCTTTCTTT. Its protein is CASSRPRDSRSNTEAFF.